The 20 T cell receptor beta chains reported below all come from one sample, sequenced in a study of T cells after yellow fever vaccination. In TCRdb, the 5' RACE reads were re-called with MiXCR into one record per CDR3 protein. The sample yields about 20,000 distinct CDR3 sequences, roughly 5% seen once. Sample: PBMCs, either bulk or a sorted T-cell subset (CD4+, CD8+, memory, or dextramer-sorted; not recorded which), taken roughly 47 days after the first yellow fever vaccination. The receptor source for this set is a man younger than 30 who received the YFV17D yellow fever vaccine.

This clonotype was seen repeatedly, ten times or more. The chain employs TRBV28 and TRBJ2-5; tentatively, D is TRBD1 or TRBD2 (6 bases each). Germline loops: CDR1 MDHEN, CDR2 SYDVKM. The CDR3 spans 16 residues. V was cut by 7 bases and J by 2 bases, with 20 bases left in between. The DNA of the CDR3 is TGTGCCAGCATCACCTTGGGGGGCGGGGCACAAGAGACCCAGTACTTC. It yields the protein CASITLGGGAQETQYF.

This clonotype occurred many times. The genes are TRBV5-1 and TRBJ2-5; possible D gene TRBD1, 5 bases. This CDR3 region has 15 residues. Trimming stripped 4 bases from V and 5 bases from J, with 18 bases between. Germline V CDR1 and CDR2: SGHRS, YFSETQ. The CDR3 bases are TGCGCCAGCAGCGCAGGGTGGGGTAATCAGGAGACCCAGTACTTC. Translating gives CASSAGWGNQETQYF.

This clonotype was counted at least ten times. This chain connects TRBV24-1 to TRBJ2-3; TRBD2 aligns across 8 bases. The CDR3 loop spans 17 amino acids. Per germline, CDR1 KGHDR and CDR2 SFDVKD. Losses at the gene ends were 5 bases for V and 2 bases for J; bases not matched to a gene: 11. The CDR3: CATSGRGSGGITDTQYF. CDR3 DNA: TGTGCCACCAGTGGCCGAGGATCGGGGGGGATCACAGATACGCAGTATTTT.

This clonotype was seen many times. The chain recombines TRBV7-2 with TRBJ2-3, with TRBD2 identical over 13 bases. The ends lost 3 bases at V and 3 bases at J; junction bases unmatched: 6. This CDR3 region has 17 residues. Germline V gene data show CDR1 as SGHTA and CDR2 as FQGNSA. The CDR3 loop reads CASSFLRLAGGTDTQYF. The CDR3, as DNA: TGTGCCAGCAGCTTCCTCCGACTAGCGGGGGGTACAGATACGCAGTATTTT.

This clonotype has ten or more counts. Here the CDR3 reads CASSKGLAGGTDTQYF. The CDR3 DNA follows: TGTGCCAGCAGCAAGGGACTAGCGGGGGGCACAGATACGCAGTATTTT. The V call is TRBV12-3 or TRBV12-4, the J call TRBJ2-3, with 14 bases that match TRBD2. The CDR3 loop spans 16 amino acids. J was trimmed by 1 base and V by 6 bases; bases with no gene match: 3.

There are a few counts of this clonotype. The V and J genes are TRBV5-1 and TRBJ2-2, with 7 bases fitting TRBD1. V shed 4 bases and J 2 bases; nucleotides not matched to a gene: 5. CDR1 and CDR2 (germline): SGHRS, YFSETQ. The CDR3 has 15 residues. The CDR3 DNA sequence: TGCGCCAGCAGCCCGGGACAGATAAACACCGGGGAGCTGTTTTTT. Protein: CASSPGQINTGELFF.

This clonotype was seen ten or more times. The rearrangement uses TRBV7-2 and TRBJ1-2, with a possible D match to TRBD1 (5 bases). Germline CDR1 SGHTA, CDR2 FQGNSA. The ends were cut back, 5 bases at V and 1 base at J, with 11 bases in the middle. This CDR3 has 14 amino acids. The CDR3 sequence: CASSLRDLNYGYTF. DNA of the CDR3: TGTGCCAGCAGCCTACGGGACCTTAACTATGGCTACACCTTC. The whole variable domain, remainder taken from reference TRBV7-2 and TRBJ1-2, is GAGVSQSPSNKVTEKGKDVELRCDPISGHTALYWYRQSLGQGLEFLIYFQGNSAPDKSGLPSDRFSAERTGGSVSTLTIQRTQQEDSAVYLCASSLRDLNYGYTFGSGTRLTVV.

This clonotype showed up many times. The V call is TRBV11-2, the J call TRBJ2-5; 10 nucleotides agree with TRBD1. This CDR3 is built from 17 residues. Germline lookup yields CDR1 SGHAT and CDR2 FQNNGV. With 6 bases clipped from V and 1 base from J, the junction kept 11 bases outside the gene matches. CDR3 nucleotides: TGTGCCAGCAGACCGGGACAGGGGAAGTCCCTCCAAGAGACCCAGTACTTC. This sequence encodes CASRPGQGKSLQETQYF. Drawing the rest from reference TRBV11-2 and TRBJ2-5, the complete variable domain is EAGVAQSPRYKIIEKRQSVAFWCNPISGHATLYWYQQILGQGPKLLIQFQNNGVVDDSQLPKDRFSAERLKGVDSTLKIQPAKLEDSAVYLCASRPGQGKSLQETQYFGPGTRLLVL.

This clonotype was observed many times. The chain recombines TRBV7-8 with TRBJ2-2; 10 bases are a match to TRBD2. Germline CDR1 and CDR2: SGHVS and FQNEAQ. With V trimmed by 6 bases and J by 1 base, 11 bases remained unmatched. The length of the CDR3 is 18 residues. CDR3 loop: CASRGHRSSGGNTGELFF. CDR3 DNA: TGTGCCAGCAGAGGTCATCGGTCTAGCGGGGGGAACACCGGGGAGCTGTTTTTT.

In its sample, this clonotype was seen many times. V is TRBV7-2 and J is TRBJ1-2; D is possibly TRBD1 (5 bases). Germline loops: CDR1 SGHTA, CDR2 FQGNSA. Between the trimmed V and J ends, which lost 1 base and 13 bases, there was a span of 22 bases. The CDR3 covers 15 residues. For the CDR3, the DNA is TGTGCCAGCAGCTTAGGTGGGCAGGCAGGGAGTTTAGGCACCTTC. Its protein is CASSLGGQAGSLGTF.

This clonotype occurred once. Just one base apart from a much larger clone, this may be a read error. V usage is TRBV6-1 and J usage is TRBJ2-7, with TRBD2 identical over 7 bases. CDR3 length: 13 amino acids. Germline V gene lookup returns CDR1 MNHNS and CDR2 SASEGT. The trim removed 7 bases at V and 3 bases at J, leaving 6 bases unmatched. CDR3 DNA: TGTGCCAGCACGAAGCGGGGCCACTACGAGCAGTACTTC. Residues: CASTKRGHYEQYF.

Worth noting for this clonotype: This clone may be a read error of a much larger clone one base away. The rearrangement uses TRBV20-1 and TRBJ2-4, with 11 nucleotides matching TRBD2. The CDR3 consists of 15 residues. In germline, CDR1 is DFQATT, CDR2 SNEGSKA (reference sequence). The V segment lost 0 bases and the J segment 15 bases; nucleotides outside the gene matches: 13. The CDR3 here is CSAREAGLAVGLRYF. CDR3 nucleotides: TGCAGTGCTAGAGAGGCGGGACTAGCGGTGGGGTTAAGGTACTTC.

Comment on this clonotype: This sequence may be a read error, since a much larger clone differs from it by one base. J is TRBJ2-1 and V is TRBV3-1, with no clear D. CDR3 length: 11 amino acids. In germline, CDR1 is LGHDT, CDR2 YNNKEL (reference sequence). CDR3 nucleotides: TGTGCCAGCGGCCATGTGGATGAGCAGTTCTTC. This gives the protein CASGHVDEQFF.

There are many counts of this clonotype. Mismatch with germline at one junction end may stem from a read error. J is TRBJ1-2 and V is TRBV28; D is uncertain. The CDR3 contains 11 residues. Per germline, CDR1 MDHEN and CDR2 SYDVKM. CDR3 amino acids: CASTLGGGYTF. CDR3 nucleotides: TGTGCCAGCACTTTAGGAGGTGGCTACACCTTC.

This clonotype was seen ten or more times. The chain is built from TRBV29-1 and TRBJ2-5; no definite D call. The CDR3 spans 11 residues. Germline V gene data show CDR1 as SQVTM and CDR2 as ANQGSEA. Trimming removed 7 bases from V and 6 bases from J, with 12 bases in between. The CDR3 spells CSARAPQTQYF. CDR3 DNA: TGCAGCGCAAGGGCACCCCAGACCCAGTACTTC.

This clonotype was seen repeatedly, ten times or more. V gene TRBV12-3 or TRBV12-4 combines with J gene TRBJ2-1, with 14 bases that match TRBD2. This CDR3 has 15 residues. V dropped 4 bases and J dropped 6; count of bases not matched to a gene: 2. This chain's CDR3 is CASSSTSGGANEQFF. The CDR3 region has the DNA TGTGCCAGCAGTTCGACTAGCGGGGGGGCCAATGAGCAGTTCTTC.

This clonotype has a handful of counts. V and J are TRBV5-4 and TRBJ1-1, with D unclear. Germline V gene sequence: CDR1 SGHNT, CDR2 YYREEE (reference sequence). Trimming stripped 1 base from V and 1 base from J, with 8 bases between. The CDR3 consists of 14 residues. This chain's CDR3 is CASSLYGGNTEAFF. In DNA, the CDR3 is TGTGCCAGCAGCTTGTACGGAGGGAACACTGAAGCTTTCTTT.

Ten or more counts support this clonotype. V is TRBV12-3 or TRBV12-4 and J is TRBJ2-7, with D perhaps matching TRBD2 (5 bases). This CDR3 has 14 residues. Trimming stripped 6 bases from V and 5 bases from J, with 17 bases between. The CDR3 DNA is TGTGCCAGCAGCCTCACTTTCCGGGGTGACGAGCAGTACTTC. It specifies CASSLTFRGDEQYF.

This clonotype showed up many times. The chain joins TRBV5-1 to TRBJ2-1; D may be TRBD2 (7 bases). The CDR3 sequence is 16 residues long. CDR1 and CDR2 (germline): SGHRS, YFSETQ. The germline V and J ends were trimmed by 0 bases and 6 bases, with 16 bases remaining between them. The CDR3 sequence: CASSLGGGGLFNEQFF. CDR3 bases: TGCGCCAGCAGCTTGGGTGGCGGGGGCCTTTTCAATGAGCAGTTCTTC.

This clonotype was counted ten times or more. This sequence joins TRBV20-1 and TRBJ1-1; a possible D gene is TRBD1 (6 bases). The CDR3 totals 13 residues. Trimming left V 5 bases short and J 1 base short, with 11 bases between. Germline values: CDR1 DFQATT, CDR2 SNEGSKA (reference sequence). The chain's CDR3 is CSAVQGPNTEAFF. CDR3 DNA: TGCAGTGCTGTACAGGGCCCGAACACTGAAGCTTTCTTT.